This entry features one T cell receptor (beta chain) sequence. The record originates from a study of shared clonotypes between healthy human individuals. Study in general: Plates per donor: three CD4 naive, three CD4 memory, two CD8 naive, one CD8 memory.

An assay was performed, and its level was deep. The protocol was immunoSEQ multiplex PCR, while the TCRdb copy is restricted to in-frame clones and leaves out a portion. Among millions of clones, 85% to 95% were seen once, and the ten largest hold 0.13%. The germline gives CDR1 MNHEY, CDR2 SMNVEV (reference sequence). This CDR3 region has 18 residues. Trimming stripped 6 bases from V and 0 bases from J, with 18 bases between. Free of recent acute infections or vaccinations, the donors were healthy HIV-negative adults. Everyone who donated was a Caucasian adult who lived in Nashville, Tennessee. The chain has TRBV27 and TRBJ1-6; D gene ambiguous. Sequencing was performed on naive CD4+ T cells sorted from blood. The sample's subset: CD45RA+ positively selected. This clonotype was sampled from a man aged 18 to 30 in good health. The CDR3 DNA reads TGTGCCAGCAGACGGGATGAGCGGTATGCCTCCTATAATTCACCCCTCCACTTT. It is translated as CASRRDERYASYNSPLHF.